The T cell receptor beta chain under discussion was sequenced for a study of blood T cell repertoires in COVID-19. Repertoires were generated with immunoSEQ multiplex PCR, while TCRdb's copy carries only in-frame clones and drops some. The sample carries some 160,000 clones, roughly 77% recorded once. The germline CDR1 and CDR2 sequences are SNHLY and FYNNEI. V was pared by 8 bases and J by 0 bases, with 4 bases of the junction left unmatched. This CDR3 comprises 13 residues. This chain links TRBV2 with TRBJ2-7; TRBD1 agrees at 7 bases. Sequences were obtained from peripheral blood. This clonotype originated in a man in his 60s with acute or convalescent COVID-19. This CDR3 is CASGRDSSYEQYF. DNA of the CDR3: TGTGCCAGCGGCAGGGACAGCTCCTACGAGCAGTACTTC.